This TCR beta chain was retrieved from a study of beta chain features in type 1 diabetes. Study findings and constraints: Significant though moderate, a shortening of TCRB CDR3s appeared in all four CD4+ subsets of Type 1 diabetes patients. Naive, central memory and Treg TCRB repertoires seemed to resemble each other more closely in patients than they did in healthy donors.

CDR1 is MNHEY, CDR2 SMNVEV, per germline (reference sequence). The CDR3 covers 12 residues. Deletions cut 3 bases from V and 9 bases from J, with 9 bases between. This clone was picked up a small number of times. No antigen is known for it. Expressed TCRB transcripts were sequenced, since all the RNA that had been isolated was reverse transcribed. The repertoire was sequenced with immunoSEQ multiplex PCR; TCRdb's copy has only in-frame clones and lacks some. Of 160,000 or so clones listed, about 8.3% are singletons. Via the markers CD45RO/CCR7/CD25/CD127/CD95/CD27, stem cell-like memory, regulatory, central memory and naive CD4+ cells were sorted.

The sequencing input was central memory CD4+ T cells from blood. The chain is built from TRBV27 and TRBJ2-1; D might be TRBD2 (5 bases). This TCR was sampled from a woman aged 18-29 years with type 1 diabetes. The CDR3 DNA reads as TGTGCCAGCAGTTTTGTGGGGAGTGAGCAGTTCTTC. Its translation: CASSFVGSEQFF.